The 24 T cell receptor beta chains listed next were all sequenced from one sample in a study of early T cells in non-severe SARS-CoV-2 infection. TCRdb fed the 5' RACE reads into MiXCR, producing one record per CDR3 protein. Of under 100,000 distinct CDR3 sequences listed, roughly 15% are singletons. Sample: whole blood. These receptors were taken from an adult who was a healthcare worker with PCR-confirmed SARS-CoV-2 infection or an uninfected control (not recorded which).

This chain connects TRBV15 to TRBJ2-4; tentatively, D is TRBD1 or TRBD2 (7 bases each). CDR1 and CDR2 from the germline V gene are LNHNV and YYDKDF (reference sequence). With 1 base removed from V and 8 bases from J, the gap between germline ends came to 15 bases. CDR3 length: 15 residues. CDR3 nucleotides: TGTGCCACCAGCAGAGGACAGGGAGGGTTAGACATTCAGTACTTC. This sequence encodes CATSRGQGGLDIQYF.

The CDR3 region is CASSPQGTSRDREQYF. CDR3 bases: TGTGCCAGCAGTCCCCAGGGGACTAGCCGGGACAGAGAGCAGTACTTC. This chain uses TRBV12-3 or TRBV12-4 with TRBJ2-7, with 9 bases aligning to TRBD2. The J segment lost 7 bases and the V segment lost 5 bases, leaving 15 bases of the junction unmatched. The CDR3 sequence is 16 residues long.

This clonotype was counted many times. J is TRBJ2-5 and V is TRBV20-1, with 9 bases lining up with TRBD2. The CDR3 totals 13 residues. Germline V gene sequence: CDR1 DFQATT, CDR2 SNEGSKA (reference sequence). After removal of 5 bases from V and 4 bases from J, the junction contained 5 bases not matched to a gene. DNA of the CDR3: TGCAGTGCTGGCGGGGGGGCCGGAGAGACCCAGTACTTC. Its protein product is CSAGGGAGETQYF.

This clonotype was seen at least ten times. This chain's CDR3 is CASRRDSREEKLFF. The CDR3 DNA is TGTGCCAGCAGGCGGGACTCACGGGAGGAAAAACTGTTTTTT. The rearrangement uses TRBV5-4 and TRBJ1-4; TRBD1 might be the D (5 bases). This CDR3 comprises 14 residues. V was cut by 5 bases and J by 8 bases, with 16 bases left in between. CDR1 is SGHNT, CDR2 YYREEE, per germline (reference sequence).

V gene TRBV21-1 combines with J gene TRBJ2-1; the table's D call, TRBD1, was not checked against the DNA. TRBV21-1 is a known pseudogene. This CDR3 has 19 amino acids. For the CDR3, the DNA is TGTGCCAGCAGCAAAGCGCTCCGACCCAACGCCCGTTTCTACAATGAGCAGTTCTTC. The encoded protein is CASSKALRPNARFYNEQFF.

The chain joins TRBV12-3 or TRBV12-4 to TRBJ1-4; 10 bases are shared with TRBD1. This CDR3 has 14 residues. V gave up 6 bases and J gave up 3 bases; unmatched junction bases: 1. CDR3 region: CASRDRGANEKLFF. The DNA of the CDR3 is TGTGCCAGCAGGGACAGGGGGGCTAATGAAAAACTGTTTTTT.

J is TRBJ2-5 and V is TRBV5-4, with 7 bases aligning to TRBD1. There are 15 residues in the CDR3. Germline V gene sequence: CDR1 SGHNT, CDR2 YYREEE (reference sequence). V lost 2 bases to trimming and J lost 5 bases; unmatched junction nucleotides: 9. CDR3 sequence (DNA): TGTGCCAGCAGCTTAGAAAACAGGGGTGACGAGACCCAGTACTTC. Encoded protein: CASSLENRGDETQYF.

This clonotype occurred many times. The chain recombines TRBV11-2 with TRBJ2-3, with D possibly matching TRBD1 (5 bases). V was shortened by 8 bases and J by 0 bases, with 21 bases between the two germline ends. Per the germline V gene, CDR1 is SGHAT and CDR2 is FQNNGV. The CDR3 extends over 17 amino acids. CDR3 nucleotide sequence: TGTGCCAGCGGCATTTTCACGTCGACAGCCAGCACAGATACGCAGTATTTT. This sequence encodes CASGIFTSTASTDTQYF.

J is TRBJ1-2 and V is TRBV7-9; D unresolved. V lost 5 bases, J lost 8 bases, and 15 bases lay in between. This CDR3 comprises 13 residues. Germline V gene data show CDR1 as SEHNR and CDR2 as FQNEAQ (reference sequence). In DNA form, the CDR3 reads TGTGCCAGCAGCCCCCCCGCCGGGCCCGGCTACACCTTC. Encoded protein: CASSPPAGPGYTF.

In its sample, this clonotype was seen a few times. The V and J genes are TRBV30 and TRBJ2-3; D is unclear. The germline gives CDR1 GTSNPN, CDR2 SVGIG (reference sequence). Deletions cut 4 bases from V and 4 bases from J, with 9 bases between. The CDR3 extends over 12 amino acids. The CDR3 DNA reads TGTGCCTGGACCGCAAGCGCAGATACGCAGTATTTT. Translation gives CAWTASADTQYF. The full variable domain, in which reference TRBV30 and TRBJ2-3 provide the parts outside the CDR3, is SQTIHQWPATLVQPVGSPLSLECTVEGTSNPNLYWYRQAAGRGLQLLFYSVGIGQISSEVPQNLSASRPQDRQFILSSKKLLLSDSGFYLCAWTASADTQYFGPGTRLTVL.

This clonotype was seen repeatedly, ten times or more. The rearrangement links TRBV27 to TRBJ2-1; D is ambiguous. Germline loops: CDR1 MNHEY, CDR2 SMNVEV (reference sequence). With 4 bases removed from V and 5 bases from J, the gap between germline ends came to 6 bases. The CDR3 loop spans 12 amino acids. CDR3 sequence (DNA): TGTGCCAGCAGTTCCCCAAACAATGAGCAGTTCTTC. It translates to CASSSPNNEQFF.

In DNA, the CDR3 is TGTGCCAGCAGCACCAGGACAGGGTCAGATACGCAGTATTTT. It codes for CASSTRTGSDTQYF. The chain joins TRBV11-3 to TRBJ2-3; 8 bases match TRBD1. CDR1 and CDR2 (germline): SGHNT, YENEEA. This CDR3 is built from 14 residues. V lost 5 bases and J lost 4; bases outside the gene matches: 5.

This sequence joins TRBV11-2 and TRBJ2-6; 8 bases align to TRBD1. Trimming removed 5 bases from V and 0 bases from J; junction bases left unmatched: 9. CDR3 length: 18 residues. Germline assignment: CDR1 SGHAT and CDR2 FQNNGV. CDR3 sequence: CASSQFGDRTSGANVLTF. The CDR3 nucleotides read TGTGCCAGCAGCCAGTTCGGGGACAGGACCTCTGGGGCCAACGTCCTGACTTTC.

As for this clonotype: One end of the junction does not line up with germline, which may come from a read error. The V call is TRBV18, the J call TRBJ1-2; 9 bases map to TRBD1. Germline assignment: CDR1 KGHSH and CDR2 LQKENI. This CDR3 has 15 residues. CDR3 nucleotides: TGTGCCAGCGCACCGGGGACAGGGAGCCCCTATGGCTACACCTTC. Translation gives CASAPGTGSPYGYTF.

In this sample, this clonotype turned up many times. The rearrangement uses TRBV18 and TRBJ1-1, with 8 positions matching TRBD1. Germline values: CDR1 KGHSH, CDR2 LQKENI. The V gene end was trimmed by 2 bases and the J gene end by 3 bases; junction bases not matched to a gene: 8. CDR3 length equals 16 residues. The CDR3 sequence: CASSPGQGRNYTEAFF. The CDR3 coding sequence is TGTGCCAGCTCACCAGGACAGGGTCGAAATTACACTGAAGCTTTCTTT.

Only a few counts were recorded for this clonotype. The rearrangement uses TRBV19 and TRBJ2-5, with D possibly TRBD1 on 6 matching bases. Germline lookup yields CDR1 LNHDA and CDR2 SQIVND (reference sequence). V shed 3 bases and J shed 4 bases, with 12 bases lying between them. The CDR3 has 14 amino acids. The CDR3: CASSMDDRRETQYF. Here the CDR3 DNA reads TGTGCCAGTAGTATGGATGACAGGAGAGAGACCCAGTACTTC.

V usage is TRBV9 and J usage is TRBJ2-7; D not resolved. CDR1 is SGDLS, CDR2 YYNGEE, per germline. This CDR3 has 15 residues. V was trimmed by 0 bases and J by 5 bases, leaving 15 bases between them. In nucleotides, the CDR3 is TGTGCCAGCAGCGTAGGGCAAATAGTCGTGAACGAGCAGTACTTC. This gives the protein CASSVGQIVVNEQYF.

The chain links TRBV18 to TRBJ2-5; D unclear. The V gene lost 3 bases and the J gene lost 1 base, with 6 bases spanning the gap. The CDR3 spans 13 residues. Germline values: CDR1 KGHSH, CDR2 LQKENI. This chain's CDR3 is CASSPQVQETQYF. The CDR3 coding sequence is TGTGCCAGCTCACCCCAGGTCCAAGAGACCCAGTACTTC.

This clonotype came up a few times. V is TRBV12-3 or TRBV12-4 and J is TRBJ2-7; 8 bases are shared with TRBD1. V dropped 2 bases and J dropped 7; count of bases not matched to a gene: 7. The CDR3 contains 14 residues. CDR3 loop: CASSLQGARWEQYF. The CDR3 bases are TGTGCCAGCAGTTTACAGGGGGCTCGTTGGGAGCAGTACTTC.

Comments on this clonotype: At one end the junction does not follow the germline gene, possibly because of a read error. The chain combines TRBV6-1 with TRBJ2-5; D is uncertain. CDR3 size: 13 residues. The germline V gene has CDR1 MNHNS and CDR2 SASEGT. The CDR3 DNA reads TGTGCCAGCAAGGTAGTCCACACAGAGACCCAGAACTTC. It specifies CASKVVHTETQNF.

The chain combines TRBV20-1 with TRBJ2-1; maybe TRBD2 (5 bases). From germline, CDR1 is DFQATT and CDR2 SNEGSKA (reference sequence). This CDR3 is 13 amino acids long. Trimming took off 3 bases at V and 8 bases at J, with 14 bases between the two ends. CDR3 in amino acids: CSASSILVHEQFF. DNA of the CDR3: TGCAGTGCTAGCTCGATACTAGTTCATGAGCAGTTCTTC.

Note on this clonotype: Relative to the germline gene, one junction end is altered; a read error may explain this. V is TRBV5-1 and J is TRBJ2-5; 7 bases map to TRBD1. CDR1 SGHRS and CDR2 YFSETQ come from the germline V gene. CDR3 length: 15 amino acids. This CDR3 is CTSSLDGTAKETQYF. For the CDR3, the DNA is TGCACCAGCAGCCTAGACGGGACAGCTAAAGAGACCCAGTACTTC.

This clonotype was picked up many times. The J gene is TRBJ2-1, the V gene TRBV29-1, with 8 bases that match TRBD2. Per germline, CDR1 SQVTM and CDR2 ANQGSEA. V lost 5 bases, J lost 2 bases, and 11 bases stayed unmatched. CDR3 length: 16 residues. For the CDR3, the DNA is TGCAGCGTTCTGTGGCGGGGGGCCAGGACCTACAATGAGCAGTTCTTC. It encodes CSVLWRGARTYNEQFF.

As regards this clonotype: A read error may explain this, as a much larger clone is one base away. The chain links TRBV7-2 to TRBJ1-1; unclear D gene. V lost 3 bases, J lost 0 bases, and 5 bases lay in between. The CDR3 is made up of 13 amino acids. Germline assignment: CDR1 SGHTA and CDR2 FQGNSA. The DNA for the CDR3 is TGTGCCAGCAGCTTGCAGGTGAACACTGAAGCTTTCTTT. Its translation is CASSLQVNTEAFF.